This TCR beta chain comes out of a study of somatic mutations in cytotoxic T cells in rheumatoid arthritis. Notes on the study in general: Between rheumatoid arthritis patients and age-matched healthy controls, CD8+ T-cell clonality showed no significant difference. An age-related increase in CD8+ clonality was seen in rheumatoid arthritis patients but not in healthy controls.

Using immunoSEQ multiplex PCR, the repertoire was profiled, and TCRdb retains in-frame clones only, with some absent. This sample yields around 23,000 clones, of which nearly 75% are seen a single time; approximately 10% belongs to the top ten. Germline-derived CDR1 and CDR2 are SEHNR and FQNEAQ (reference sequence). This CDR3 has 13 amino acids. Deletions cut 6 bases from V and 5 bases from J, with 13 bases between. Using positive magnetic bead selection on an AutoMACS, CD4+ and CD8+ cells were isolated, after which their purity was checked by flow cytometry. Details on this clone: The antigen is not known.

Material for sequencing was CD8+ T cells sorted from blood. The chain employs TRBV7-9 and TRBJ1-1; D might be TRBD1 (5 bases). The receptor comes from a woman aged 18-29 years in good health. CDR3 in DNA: TGTGCCAGCAGTCCTGGACATGGGACTGAAGCTTTCTTT. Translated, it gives CASSPGHGTEAFF.